One sample yielded the 23 T cell receptor beta chains listed below, sequenced in a study of tumor and adjacent non-tumor tissue in lung cancer. The library came from three nested PCR rounds adapted from ARM-PCR protocols. From the multiplex PCR reads, TCRdb called clonotypes with MiXCR, one entry per CDR3 protein. The table shows about 90,000 distinct CDR3 sequences, with 61% occurring only once. This sample's RNA came from whole unsorted tissue. Sequences were obtained from lung tumor tissue. The receptor set was obtained from a man aged 65 to 85 with non-small cell lung cancer.

In the case of this clonotype: A read error may account for a junction end that differs from germline. The chain links TRBV11-2 to TRBJ2-7; possibly TRBD1 for D (5 bases). The CDR3 sequence is 13 residues long. CDR1 is SGHAT and CDR2 is FQNNGV in the germline V gene. The CDR3 protein is CASSLDSGYEQYF. The CDR3 region has the DNA TGCGCCAGCAGCTTAGATTCAGGGTACGAGCAGTATTTC.

Comments on this clonotype: One end of the junction is discordant with germline, which a read error may explain. This chain joins TRBV4-2 and TRBJ2-1, with TRBD2 matching 8 bases. The CDR3 contains 16 residues. Germline V CDR1 and CDR2: LGHNA, YNFKEQ. In DNA, the CDR3 is TGTGCCAGGAGCCAAGAGCAAAGCGGGGGATTCAAAGAGCAGTTCTTC. Amino acid sequence: CARSQEQSGGFKEQFF.

This rearrangement joins TRBV11-1 to TRBJ2-5; D remains unclear. This CDR3 is built from 12 residues. Deletions cut 5 bases from V and 7 bases from J, with 11 bases between. The germline V gene has CDR1 SGHAT and CDR2 FQDESV (reference sequence). The DNA of the CDR3 is TGTGCCAGCAGCCCTTATCAGGTGACCCAGTACTTC. This gives the protein CASSPYQVTQYF.

In the case of this clonotype: Here the CDR3 omits its conserved ending phenylalanine or tryptophan, so a read error is the likely source. The DNA is left out, because the CDR3 cannot be placed on it with certainty; the CDR3 is given as TCRdb lists it. V is TRBV11-2 and J is TRBJ2-1; TRBD2 reflects the table's D call only, with no check against the DNA. Germline V gives CDR1 SGHAT, CDR2 FQNNGV. The CDR3 contains 12 residues when both ends are counted. The CDR3 loop is CASTSGGLPEFI.

Remarks on this clonotype: The junction shows a germline mismatch at one end, possibly a read error. The rearrangement uses TRBV6-1 and TRBJ2-7; D is perhaps TRBD2 (5 bases). Germline loops: CDR1 MNHNS, CDR2 SASEGT. The CDR3 length is 12 residues. CDR3 DNA: TGTGCCGGCGGAGGTTCTCCCTACAAGCAGTACTTC. Amino acids: CAGGGSPYKQYF.

The chain uses TRBV20-1 and TRBJ1-5; D may be TRBD1 (6 bases). V was clipped by 8 bases and J by 2 bases, with 16 bases between them. The germline V gene has CDR1 DFQATT and CDR2 SNEGSKA (reference sequence). The CDR3 extends over 14 amino acids. CDR3 amino acids: CSTGKRGGNQPQHF. The CDR3 DNA reads TGCAGTACTGGAAAGAGGGGGGGCAATCAGCCCCAGCATTTT.

This clonotype appeared many times. This rearrangement joins TRBV5-4 to TRBJ2-5; tentative D call: TRBD2 (5 bases). Germline assignment: CDR1 SGHNT and CDR2 YYREEE (reference sequence). This CDR3 has 13 residues. V gave up 2 bases and J gave up 0 bases, with 5 bases separating them. The CDR3 DNA reads TGTGCCAGCAGCTTCGGGAACCAAGAGACCCAGTACTTC. Its protein product is CASSFGNQETQYF.

The rearrangement links TRBV6-1 to TRBJ1-6, with D possibly TRBD1 on 5 matching bases. V dropped 5 bases and J dropped 9 bases, with 17 bases sitting between them. The CDR3 totals 15 residues. The V gene's germline CDR1 is MNHNS and CDR2 SASEGT. In DNA form, the CDR3 reads TGTGCCAGCAGTTTCCCGGACCCGGGGCGTTCACCCCTCCACTTT. This codes for CASSFPDPGRSPLHF.

Concerning this clonotype itself: The germline gene is not matched at one end of the junction; a read error may be the cause. The chain uses TRBV20-1 and TRBJ2-7; possibly TRBD2 for D (5 bases). CDR3 length: 12 residues. Germline CDR1 is DFQATT and CDR2 is SNEGSKA (reference sequence). CDR3 region: CSAILTGYGQYF. The CDR3 DNA sequence: TGCAGTGCTATTCTAACGGGATACGGGCAGTACTTC.

This clonotype occurred a few times. The chain uses TRBV14 and TRBJ1-2; no definite D call. This CDR3 comprises 13 residues. Between the trimmed V and J ends, which lost 8 bases and 6 bases, there was a span of 16 bases. Germline lookup yields CDR1 SGHDN and CDR2 FVKESK. DNA for the CDR3: TGTGCCAGCTGCCGTGCCGGAGGAGATGGCTACACCTTC. Protein product: CASCRAGGDGYTF.

As regards this clonotype: This may come from a read error, since a much larger clone is one base off. The chain couples TRBV4-1 to TRBJ2-2; 7 bases match TRBD1. This CDR3 is 19 amino acids long. Germline values: CDR1 MGHRA, CDR2 YSYEKL. V lost 7 bases and J lost 6; bases outside the gene matches: 23. CDR3 nucleotide sequence: TGCGCCAGCAACGACAAAAGTGGGGGCATACAGGGGAGACCCGGGGAGCTGTTTTTT. It is translated as CASNDKSGGIQGRPGELFF.

This clonotype was recorded at least ten times. The V call is TRBV28, the J call TRBJ1-5; D may be TRBD1 (5 bases). Trimming pared 3 bases from V and 0 bases from J, leaving 24 bases between. The CDR3 extends over 20 amino acids. Germline V lookup: CDR1 MDHEN, CDR2 SYDVKM. DNA for the CDR3: TGTGCCAGCAGTTTTCCCCCGGGACTCGGGCGCGGGTATAGCAATCAGCCCCAGCATTTT. As protein: CASSFPPGLGRGYSNQPQHF.

As to this clonotype: A much larger clonotype is one base distant, so this may be a read error. The genes are TRBV12-5 and TRBJ2-1; possibly TRBD1 for D (6 bases). The CDR3 spans 13 residues. CDR1 and CDR2 (germline): LGHNT, FRNRAP. The CDR3 DNA is TGTGCTAGCGGTAACAGGGATGTGGATGAGCAGCTCTTC. Encoded protein: CASGNRDVDEQLF.

This clonotype has just a few counts. This rearrangement joins TRBV10-1 to TRBJ2-1; 9 bases are a match to TRBD1. V gave up 4 bases and J gave up 8 bases; unmatched junction bases: 15. This CDR3 is built from 17 residues. CDR1 is WNHNN and CDR2 is SYGVQD in the germline V gene (reference sequence). CDR3 bases: TGCGCCAGCAGTGCCAATACGGGACAGGGCAAACGATATGAGCAGTTCTTC. Translation gives CASSANTGQGKRYEQFF.

To note about this clonotype: A junction boundary mismatches the germline segment, possibly from a read error. This chain links TRBV20-1 with TRBJ2-4, with D tentatively TRBD1 or TRBD2 (5 bases each). Germline V lookup: CDR1 DFQATT, CDR2 SNEGSKA (reference sequence). The CDR3 totals 14 residues. Here the CDR3 reads CSAREGEAKNIQHF. CDR3 DNA sequence: TGCAGTGCTAGAGAGGGGGAAGCCAAAAACATTCAGCACTTC.

As to this clonotype: A much larger clone lies a single base off, so this may be a read error. The CDR3 here is CTSSYSGGTSHEQFF. The CDR3 nucleotides read TGTACCAGCAGTTACTCTGGGGGGACTAGTCATGAGCAGTTCTTC. V gene TRBV6-5 combines with J gene TRBJ2-1; 8 bases line up with TRBD2. Germline CDR1 and CDR2: MNHEY and SVGAGI. This CDR3 is built from 15 residues.

With respect to this clonotype: A much larger clone lies one base from this, so it may be a read error. The rearrangement uses TRBV7-8 and TRBJ2-5, with D possibly matching TRBD1 (6 bases). V lost 3 bases and J lost 1, with 9 bases in between. Germline CDR1 reads SGHVS; CDR2 reads FQNEAQ. The CDR3 consists of 14 residues. CDR3 loop: CASSFSRGQETQYF. In nucleotides, the CDR3 is TGTGCCAGCAGCTTTAGCAGGGGCCAAGAGACCCAGTACTTC.

About this clonotype itself: This sequence may be a read error, since a much larger clone differs from it by one base. The rearrangement links TRBV6-5 to TRBJ2-7; the D is unclear. The length of the CDR3 is 13 residues. CDR1 MNHEY and CDR2 SVGAGI come from the germline V gene. The CDR3 bases are TGTGCCACCAGTTACGGGCCAACTTTAAAACAGTACTTC. As protein: CATSYGPTLKQYF.

Notes on this clonotype: It is likely a read error, because the conserved phenylalanine at the end of the CDR3 is missing. The DNA is left out, because the CDR3 cannot be placed on it with certainty; the CDR3 is given as TCRdb lists it. The chain links TRBV12-3 or TRBV12-4 to TRBJ2-7; the table's D call, TRBD2, has no DNA check behind it. From its first to its last residue, the CDR3 has 14 amino acids. CDR3 in amino acids: CASSFRPRGYEQCL.

This clonotype is medium-sized within its sample. V usage is TRBV5-4 and J usage is TRBJ2-7; the D is unclear. V gave up 0 bases and J gave up 6 bases, with 7 bases separating them. Germline V gene sequence: CDR1 SGHNT, CDR2 YYREEE (reference sequence). This CDR3 is 12 amino acids long. The CDR3 loop reads CASSLVSGEQYF. The DNA of the CDR3 is TGTGCCAGCAGCTTGGTTTCTGGCGAGCAGTACTTC. The complete variable domain, with remaining parts taken from reference TRBV5-4 and TRBJ2-7, reads ETGVTQSPTHLIKTRGQQVTLRCSSQSGHNTVSWYQQALGQGPQFIFQYYREEENGRGNFPPRFSGLQFPNYSSELNVNALELDDSALYLCASSLVSGEQYFGPGTRLTVT.

This clonotype was counted only a few times. The chain combines TRBV20-1 with TRBJ2-7; possibly TRBD1 for D (6 bases). CDR3 length: 14 residues. V shed 5 bases and J shed 3 bases, with 17 bases lying between them. CDR1 is DFQATT, CDR2 SNEGSKA, per germline (reference sequence). CDR3: CSASGTRKGYEQYF. DNA for the CDR3: TGCAGTGCTTCCGGGACACGAAAGGGCTACGAGCAGTACTTC.

Note on this clonotype: At one end, the junction sequence differs from germline, possibly due to a read error. This chain connects TRBV10-3 to TRBJ2-1, with D possibly TRBD1 on 6 matching bases. The CDR3 totals 16 residues. In germline, CDR1 is ENHRY, CDR2 SYGVKD. Here the CDR3 DNA reads TGTGCCATCATTAGCCTTGGACAGCGCTCCTACTATGAGCAGTTCTTC. It specifies CAIISLGQRSYYEQFF.

On this clonotype itself: Because it lacks the conserved phenylalanine or tryptophan at the end, this CDR3 is likely a read error. This rearrangement joins TRBV6-5 to TRBJ1-5; tentative D call: TRBD1 (5 bases). Per germline, CDR1 MNHEY and CDR2 SVGAGI. The CDR3 spans 18 residues. The CDR3 region is CANSFVPPSEGFDQPQHL. Here the CDR3 DNA reads TGTGCCAACAGTTTTGTGCCTCCCTCGGAGGGGTTCGATCAGCCCCAGCATCTT.